These T cell receptor beta chains were read from a single sample in a study of memory CD4+ T cells and cytomegalovirus serostatus. Clones were read by immunoSEQ multiplex PCR, and TCRdb kept only the in-frame ones, dropping some. This sample carries 56,000 or so clones, less than 85% of them seen once, and the ten largest clones take around 0.51%. The specimen was memory CD4+ T cells from blood. These receptors were obtained from an adult in good health and CMV-seronegative. Some clones in this sample may be carry-over from other donors' samples. CDR3s include the opening cysteine and the closing phenylalanine or tryptophan. D genes are given only for firm matches. Clone size is shown for a subset of rows, as once, few, many or a class of expanded clone.

-	-	TRBV28	TRBJ2-6	CASSRNSGANVLTF	TGTGCCAGCAGCCGCAATTCTGGGGCCAACGTCCTGACTTTC
-	-	TRBV5-1	TRBJ2-3	CASSEDITDTQYF	TGCGCCAGCAGCGAGGATATTACAGATACGCAGTATTTT
-	few	TRBV4-2	TRBJ2-2	CASSQDLRGYGTGELFF	TGTGCCAGCAGCCAAGATCTTCGGGGATACGGCACCGGGGAGCTGTTTTTT
TRBD2	-	TRBV4-3	TRBJ2-1	CASSQDWALAGGGGSYNEQFF	TGCGCCAGCAGCCAAGATTGGGCACTAGCGGGAGGAGGGGGCTCCTACAATGAGCAGTTCTTC
TRBD1	-	TRBV19	TRBJ2-7	CASSLQGTDSYEQYF	TGTGCCAGTAGTCTACAGGGGACGGACTCCTACGAGCAGTACTTC
-	-	TRBV7-9	TRBJ1-4	CASSLDGDGHGKLFF	TGTGCCAGCAGCTTAGATGGGGACGGGCACGGAAAACTGTTTTTT
-	-	TRBV6-6	TRBJ1-4	CATGAREKLFF	TGTGCCACCGGAGCTAGGGAAAAACTGTTTTTT
-	-	TRBV4-1	TRBJ2-6	CASSHRVPTTGANVLTF	TGCGCCAGCAGCCACAGGGTTCCTACGACTGGGGCCAACGTCCTGACTTTC
TRBD2	-	TRBV5-1	TRBJ2-5	CASSWGDNPGLAGGEQYF	TGCGCCAGCAGCTGGGGGGATAACCCGGGACTAGCGGGAGGAGAGCAGTACTTC
TRBD2	-	TRBV7-9	TRBJ2-1	CASRHSRTSGGDNEQFF	TGTGCCAGCAGACACTCAAGGACTAGCGGGGGGGACAATGAGCAGTTCTTC
-	-	TRBV5-1	TRBJ2-3	CASSLEMRAGVMGTDTQYF	TGCGCCAGCAGCTTGGAGATGCGGGCAGGGGTGATGGGCACAGATACGCAGTATTTT
-	-	TRBV5-5	TRBJ2-7	CASSLVLAGPLDEQYF	TGTGCCAGCAGCTTGGTTTTGGCAGGGCCGTTGGACGAGCAGTACTTC
-	-	TRBV7-9	TRBJ1-1	CASSPWESWGNTEAFF	TGTGCCAGCAGCCCTTGGGAGAGTTGGGGGAACACTGAAGCTTTCTTT
-	-	TRBV4-3	TRBJ1-4	CASSQEPQGSNEKLFF	TGCGCCAGCAGCCAAGAACCCCAGGGTTCCAATGAAAAACTGTTTTTT
-	-	TRBV25-1	TRBJ2-5	CASRANGQETQYF	TGTGCCAGCAGAGCCAACGGCCAAGAGACCCAGTACTTC
-	-	TRBV18	TRBJ2-7	CASSPTQGYEQYF	TGTGCCAGCTCACCCACACAGGGCTACGAGCAGTACTTC
TRBD1	-	TRBV11-2	TRBJ2-4	CASTQQGVQNIQYF	TGTGCCAGCACCCAACAGGGGGTCCAAAACATTCAGTACTTC
TRBD1	-	TRBV10-1	TRBJ1-1	CASKDTGTGGPGTEAFF	TGCGCCAGCAAAGATACGGGGACAGGGGGCCCGGGCACTGAAGCTTTCTTT
-	-	TRBV7-9	TRBJ1-5	CASSHDGYDQPQHF	TGTGCCAGCAGCCATGACGGGTACGATCAGCCCCAGCATTTT
-	few	TRBV10-1	TRBJ1-5	CASSVEGRGSNQPQHF	TGCGCCAGCAGTGTTGAGGGAAGGGGAAGCAATCAGCCCCAGCATTTT
-	-	TRBV11-2	TRBJ2-1	CASSLGGRNNEQFF	TGTGCCAGCAGCTTAGGTGGACGGAACAATGAGCAGTTCTTC
-	once	TRBV5-1	TRBJ2-1	CASSPLPGFRGNEQFF	TGCGCCAGCAGCCCCCTCCCGGGCTTCCGGGGAAATGAGCAGTTCTTC
TRBD1	few	TRBV5-1	TRBJ2-7	CASSSGMATIGTGFSEQYF	TGCGCCAGCAGCTCGGGGATGGCGACCATCGGGACAGGGTTTAGCGAGCAGTACTTC
-	-	TRBV7-2	TRBJ1-1	CASSLWRTTVTEAFF	TGTGCCAGCAGCTTATGGCGGACCACAGTAACTGAAGCTTTCTTT
-	-	TRBV11-1	TRBJ1-1	CASSLQGPNTEAFF	TGTGCCAGCAGCTTACAGGGGCCGAACACTGAAGCTTTCTTT
TRBD1	few	TRBV2	TRBJ1-1	CASSKGQGNTEAFF	TGTGCCAGCAGTAAGGGACAGGGTAACACTGAAGCTTTCTTT
TRBD2	-	TRBV5-1	TRBJ2-3	CASSLVAGGDTQYF	TGCGCCAGCAGCTTGGTAGCGGGGGGAGATACGCAGTATTTT
-	-	TRBV30	TRBJ2-1	CALNRGYNEQFF	TGTGCCCTGAATAGAGGTTACAATGAGCAGTTCTTC
TRBD2	once	TRBV5-1	TRBJ2-5	CASSDLAGELETQYF	TGCGCCAGCAGCGATCTAGCGGGGGAGTTGGAGACCCAGTACTTC
-	few	TRBV6-6	TRBJ1-3	CASSSGPSSGNTIYF	TGTGCCAGCAGTTCCGGACCCAGCTCTGGAAACACCATATATTTT
-	-	TRBV29-1	TRBJ2-7	CSVGDYEQYF	TGCAGCGTTGGAGACTACGAGCAGTACTTC
-	-	TRBV5-6	TRBJ1-2	CASSLVRQTYTF	TGTGCCAGCAGCTTGGTTAGACAGACCTACACCTTC
-	-	TRBV28	TRBJ1-1	CASSPPEGLNTEAFF	TGTGCCAGCAGTCCCCCTGAGGGCCTGAACACTGAAGCTTTCTTT
TRBD2	-	TRBV30	TRBJ2-1	CAWTRAGGIHEQFF	TGTGCCTGGACCAGGGCGGGAGGGATCCATGAGCAGTTCTTC
-	-	TRBV7-2	TRBJ2-6	CATRDITSGANVLTF	TGTGCCACCCGGGACATAACCTCTGGGGCCAACGTCCTGACTTTC
-	-	TRBV7-2	TRBJ2-3	CASSLDGRGPDTQYF	TGTGCCAGCAGCTTAGACGGCAGAGGCCCAGATACGCAGTATTTT
-	-	TRBV5-1	TRBJ2-1	CASFISYNEQFF	TGCGCCAGCTTTATATCCTACAATGAGCAGTTCTTC
-	-	TRBV29-1	TRBJ2-5	CSVDIQETQYF	TGCAGCGTTGACATTCAAGAGACCCAGTACTTC
-	-	TRBV28	TRBJ2-7	CASSFQNYEQYF	TGTGCCAGCAGTTTTCAAAACTACGAGCAGTACTTC
-	few	TRBV28	TRBJ1-1	CASSLFGRAGNTEAFF	TGTGCCAGCAGTTTATTCGGGAGGGCGGGGAACACTGAAGCTTTCTTT
-	-	TRBV20-1	TRBJ2-7	CSARGFGEQYF	TGCAGTGCTAGGGGGTTTGGCGAGCAGTACTTC
-	-	TRBV30	TRBJ2-3	CAWSRAGSSTDTQYF	TGTGCCTGGAGTCGAGCGGGCTCTAGCACAGATACGCAGTATTTT
TRBD1	-	TRBV28	TRBJ2-1	CASRTGTDYNEQFF	TGTGCCAGCAGAACCGGGACAGACTACAATGAGCAGTTCTTC
-	-	TRBV6-1	TRBJ1-3	CASSEWPGNTIYF	TGTGCCAGCAGTGAATGGCCCGGAAACACCATATATTTT
TRBD2	few	TRBV29-1	TRBJ2-5	CSVASGGEETQYF	TGCAGCGTGGCTAGCGGGGGTGAAGAGACCCAGTACTTC
-	-	TRBV7-9	TRBJ1-1	CASRKQGVGNTEAFF	TGTGCCAGCAGAAAACAGGGTGTCGGGAACACTGAAGCTTTCTTT
-	-	TRBV30	TRBJ2-2	CARRGPFNTGELFF	TGTGCCCGCCGCGGGCCGTTTAACACCGGGGAGCTGTTTTTT
-	-	TRBV29-1	TRBJ2-7	CSVGGGSTGEQYF	TGCAGCGTTGGAGGGGGGAGTACCGGCGAGCAGTACTTC
TRBD1	few	TRBV5-8	TRBJ2-7	CASSRVGTGDYEQYF	TGTGCCAGCAGCCGAGTGGGGACAGGGGACTACGAGCAGTACTTC
TRBD2	-	TRBV19	TRBJ2-1	CASSQNMHLFMGLAGGPGHNEQFF	TGTGCCAGTAGCCAAAATATGCACCTTTTCATGGGACTAGCGGGAGGGCCGGGGCACAATGAGCAGTTCTTC
TRBD2	-	TRBV9	TRBJ2-3	CASSVGGGSSDTQYF	TGTGCCAGCAGCGTAGGAGGCGGGAGCTCAGATACGCAGTATTTT
-	-	TRBV28	TRBJ1-1	CASSFVRNREVWDTEAFF	TGTGCCAGCAGTTTTGTCCGGAACAGGGAGGTCTGGGACACTGAAGCTTTCTTT
-	-	TRBV11-2	TRBJ2-5	CASSLDGWGETQYF	TGTGCCAGCAGCTTAGATGGGTGGGGCGAGACCCAGTACTTC
-	few	TRBV29-1	TRBJ1-1	CSGRAQPATEAFF	TGCAGCGGTCGGGCCCAGCCCGCCACTGAAGCTTTCTTT
-	-	TRBV18	TRBJ2-7	CASSPRQGGSYEQYF	TGTGCCAGCTCACCACGGCAGGGAGGCTCCTACGAGCAGTACTTC